The 27 T cell receptor beta chains reported below all come from one sample, sequenced in a study of cytomegalovirus exposure and HLA in healthy donors. The PCR had 60 Vbeta and 13 Jbeta primers. Data came from immunoSEQ multiplex PCR; TCRdb stores just in-frame clones and leaves some out. Among around 99,000 clones listed, over 60% were seen once. Sample: PBMCs. The source of these receptors is a male donor in good health and CMV-seronegative.

This rearrangement joins TRBV5-1 to TRBJ2-7; 11 bases are shared with TRBD1. CDR3 length equals 17 residues. The germline gives CDR1 SGHRS, CDR2 YFSETQ. Trimming cost V 2 bases and J 2 bases; bases outside gene matches: 9. CDR3 sequence: CASSLGTGGITPYEQYF. The CDR3 nucleotides read TGCGCCAGCAGCTTAGGGACAGGGGGGATTACCCCCTACGAGCAGTACTTC. The full variable domain, its missing parts supplied by reference TRBV5-1 and TRBJ2-7, is KAGVTQTPRYLIKTRGQQVTLSCSPISGHRSVSWYQQTPGQGLQFLFEYFSETQRNKGNFPGRFSGRQFSNSRSEMNVSTLELGDSALYLCASSLGTGGITPYEQYFGPGTRLTVT.

The chain couples TRBV27 to TRBJ2-5, with TRBD1 as a possible D gene (6 bases). Germline V lookup: CDR1 MNHEY, CDR2 SMNVEV (reference sequence). This CDR3 comprises 12 residues. V was trimmed by 7 bases and J by 6 bases, leaving 12 bases between them. DNA of the CDR3: TGTGCCAGCACCGACACAGGGAAGACCCAGTACTTC. Translated, it gives CASTDTGKTQYF.

The chain joins TRBV9 to TRBJ2-1; TRBD2 agrees at 15 bases. The V and J ends lost 2 bases and 7 bases, in that order; junction bases with no gene match: 10. The CDR3 contains 18 residues. Germline CDR1 is SGDLS and CDR2 is YYNGEE. CDR3 amino acids: CASSVGTSGRRGGNEQFF. CDR3 nucleotide sequence: TGTGCCAGCAGCGTTGGGACTAGCGGGAGGAGGGGTGGGAATGAGCAGTTCTTC.

This rearrangement joins TRBV4-1 to TRBJ2-1; 7 bases match TRBD1. CDR1 is MGHRA and CDR2 is YSYEKL in the germline V gene. Losses at the gene ends were 1 base for V and 0 bases for J; bases not matched to a gene: 6. The CDR3 extends over 17 amino acids. The CDR3 region is CASSQVTGALSYNEQFF. DNA of the CDR3: TGCGCCAGCAGCCAAGTTACAGGGGCCCTCTCCTACAATGAGCAGTTCTTC.

The chain recombines TRBV7-9 with TRBJ2-1, with TRBD2 as a possible D gene (6 bases). The CDR3 extends over 18 amino acids. V lost 4 bases and J 0 bases, leaving 19 bases between the germline ends. CDR1 and CDR2 (germline): SEHNR, FQNEAQ (reference sequence). The CDR3 DNA follows: TGTGCCAGCAGCTCTTACCGCGGGGTAGGGAGCTCCTACAATGAGCAGTTCTTC. It is translated as CASSSYRGVGSSYNEQFF.

This chain links TRBV28 with TRBJ2-1; 11 positions match TRBD2. The CDR3 is made up of 14 amino acids. Germline V gene sequence: CDR1 MDHEN, CDR2 SYDVKM. V dropped 7 bases and J dropped 3; count of bases not matched to a gene: 2. The CDR3 sequence: CASTLAGVYNEQFF. Written as DNA, the CDR3 is TGTGCCAGCACACTAGCGGGGGTCTACAATGAGCAGTTCTTC.

The V and J genes are TRBV10-1 and TRBJ2-3; no clear D gene. The CDR3 has 14 amino acids. CDR1 WNHNN and CDR2 SYGVQD come from the germline V gene (reference sequence). V lost 3 bases and J lost 0, with 7 bases in between. CDR3 DNA: TGCGCCAGCAGTGACCGACACAGCACAGATACGCAGTATTTT. This sequence encodes CASSDRHSTDTQYF.

The chain is built from TRBV28 and TRBJ2-1; 9 nucleotides align to TRBD2. Germline V lookup: CDR1 MDHEN, CDR2 SYDVKM. The ends lost 3 bases at V and 9 bases at J; junction bases unmatched: 12. The CDR3 loop spans 16 amino acids. The CDR3 is CASSLYPRTSAGEQFF. Written as DNA, the CDR3 is TGTGCCAGCAGTTTGTACCCTCGGACTAGCGCGGGTGAGCAGTTCTTC. The variable domain in full, completed from reference TRBV28 and TRBJ2-1, reads DVKVTQSSRYLVKRTGEKVFLECVQDMDHENMFWYRQDPGLGLRLIYFSYDVKMKEKGDIPEGYSVSREKKERFSLILESASTNQTSMYLCASSLYPRTSAGEQFFGPGTRLTVL.

The chain uses TRBV2 and TRBJ2-2, with TRBD1 matching over 7 bases. Trimming removed 3 bases from V and 6 bases from J; junction bases left unmatched: 7. Germline-derived CDR1 and CDR2 are SNHLY and FYNNEI. The CDR3 totals 15 residues. The CDR3 loop reads CASSDGQVMAGELFF. CDR3 in DNA: TGTGCCAGCAGTGATGGACAGGTTATGGCCGGGGAGCTGTTTTTT.

The chain links TRBV5-4 to TRBJ1-2; a weak D match, TRBD1 (5 bases). V was cut by 4 bases and J by 4 bases, with 11 bases left in between. The CDR3 runs to 13 residues. Germline-derived CDR1 and CDR2 are SGHNT and YYREEE (reference sequence). CDR3 region: CASSQTAGYGYTF. Here the CDR3 DNA reads TGTGCCAGCAGCCAGACAGCCGGCTATGGCTACACCTTC.

V gene TRBV2 combines with J gene TRBJ1-4; possible D gene TRBD1, 5 bases. Trimming pared 8 bases from V and 1 base from J, leaving 14 bases between. CDR3 length: 15 amino acids. Germline CDR1 and CDR2: SNHLY and FYNNEI. The CDR3 DNA follows: TGTGCCAGCGGGGCAGGGCTCGTAACTAATGAAAAACTGTTTTTT. The encoded protein is CASGAGLVTNEKLFF.

This chain uses TRBV30 with TRBJ1-4; D unresolved. The CDR3 sequence is 13 residues long. The V gene's germline CDR1 is GTSNPN and CDR2 SVGIG (reference sequence). The germline V and J ends were trimmed by 1 base and 8 bases, with 11 bases remaining between them. CDR3 coding DNA: TGTGCCTGGAGTGCGGGTAGAGGGGAAAAACTGTTTTTT. Translation: CAWSAGRGEKLFF.

The gene calls are TRBV11-2 and TRBJ2-1, with 13 bases aligning to TRBD2. The CDR3 contains 19 residues. The germline gives CDR1 SGHAT, CDR2 FQNNGV. Unmatched junction bases numbered 14, after V lost 5 bases and J lost 4 bases. In nucleotides, the CDR3 is TGTGCCAGCAGCGCTTACCCTAGGACTAGCGGGAGTACTTACAATGAGCAGTTCTTC. This encodes CASSAYPRTSGSTYNEQFF.

The chain uses TRBV6-1 and TRBJ2-7, with D possibly matching TRBD2 (6 bases). Germline V gene data show CDR1 as MNHNS and CDR2 as SASEGT. The CDR3 covers 15 residues. Trimming cost V 4 bases and J 3 bases, with 16 bases left between them. The CDR3 nucleotides are TGTGCCAGCAGTGTACGGCGGGGATCGGTCTACGAGCAGTACTTC. As protein: CASSVRRGSVYEQYF.

This chain joins TRBV11-2 and TRBJ2-7, with 8 bases identical to TRBD2. The CDR3 has 17 amino acids. Germline assignment: CDR1 SGHAT and CDR2 FQNNGV. The V gene end was trimmed by 2 bases and the J gene end by 0 bases; junction bases not matched to a gene: 9. The chain's CDR3 is CASSLKRGNTISYEQYF. The CDR3 coding sequence is TGTGCCAGCAGCTTAAAGCGGGGGAACACGATCTCCTACGAGCAGTACTTC.

The chain links TRBV6-6 to TRBJ2-1; 8 bases are a match to TRBD1. From germline, CDR1 is MNHNY and CDR2 SVGAGI (reference sequence). The CDR3 sequence is 15 residues long. V lost 5 bases to trimming and J lost 1 base; unmatched junction nucleotides: 4. The CDR3 nucleotides are TGTGCCAGCAGTGGGACAGGCTTTTCCTACAATGAGCAGTTCTTC. This translates into CASSGTGFSYNEQFF.

The V call is TRBV28, the J call TRBJ2-1, with D possibly matching TRBD1 (6 bases). Germline CDR1 is MDHEN and CDR2 is SYDVKM. Deletions cut 8 bases from V and 5 bases from J, with 22 bases between. The CDR3 is made up of 16 amino acids. The DNA of the CDR3 is TGTGCCAGCGTGTCCTTTGGGGGACACAGCCACAATGAGCAGTTCTTC. This gives the protein CASVSFGGHSHNEQFF. The variable domain in full, with the rest retrieved from reference TRBV28 and TRBJ2-1, is DVKVTQSSRYLVKRTGEKVFLECVQDMDHENMFWYRQDPGLGLRLIYFSYDVKMKEKGDIPEGYSVSREKKERFSLILESASTNQTSMYLCASVSFGGHSHNEQFFGPGTRLTVL.

The rearrangement uses TRBV10-3 and TRBJ2-3; D not certain. V was pared by 6 bases and J by 6 bases, with 10 bases between. Germline values: CDR1 ENHRY, CDR2 SYGVKD. This CDR3 has 12 residues. CDR3 coding DNA: TGTGCCATCAGCGGGTTATCCGATACGCAGTATTTT. Protein: CAISGLSDTQYF.

This chain uses TRBV4-1 with TRBJ1-4; D uncertain. The V gene lost 1 base and the J gene lost 8 bases, with 8 bases spanning the gap. CDR3 length equals 13 residues. CDR1 is MGHRA and CDR2 is YSYEKL in the germline V gene. The CDR3 sequence is CASSQVPLEKLFF. CDR3 sequence (DNA): TGCGCCAGCAGCCAAGTTCCCTTGGAAAAACTGTTTTTT.

The rearrangement links TRBV27 to TRBJ1-2, with 7 positions matching TRBD1. The V segment lost 6 bases and the J segment 8 bases; nucleotides outside the gene matches: 18. The CDR3 is made up of 16 amino acids. The germline V gene encodes CDR1 MNHEY and CDR2 SMNVEV (reference sequence). The CDR3: CASRRQGYPFLGGYTF. DNA for the CDR3: TGTGCCAGCAGAAGACAGGGTTACCCCTTTTTGGGGGGCTACACCTTC.

This clone was seen just once. The chain has TRBV29-1 and TRBJ2-1, with D tentatively TRBD2 (5 bases). This CDR3 has 18 amino acids. Germline V gene data show CDR1 as SQVTM and CDR2 as ANQGSEA. V shed 8 bases and J shed 7 bases, with 33 bases lying between them. Here the CDR3 reads CSPKTGSGRIVTENEQFF. The DNA for the CDR3 is TGCAGCCCTAAAACTGGGAGCGGTCGAATTGTGACGGAGAATGAGCAGTTCTTC.

The V gene is TRBV6-1, the J gene TRBJ2-5; 7 bases agree with TRBD1. This CDR3 spans 14 amino acids. With 3 bases clipped from V and 14 bases from J, the junction kept 15 bases outside the gene matches. Per the germline V gene, CDR1 is MNHNS and CDR2 is SASEGT. As DNA, the CDR3 is TGTGCCAGCAGTGAGATCTTGGGACAGATAAATTACTACTTC. Protein product: CASSEILGQINYYF.

This chain links TRBV11-3 with TRBJ2-7; D unclear. The CDR3 is 17 residues long. V lost 2 bases and J lost 0, with 17 bases in between. The germline V gene encodes CDR1 SGHNT and CDR2 YENEEA. The CDR3 DNA follows: TGTGCCAGCAGCTTAAAGTGGGTTGCGGTAAGCTCCTACGAGCAGTACTTC. Its translation is CASSLKWVAVSSYEQYF.

This clone was seen a few times. The genes are TRBV5-8 and TRBJ2-4; D may be TRBD1 (6 bases). The CDR3 consists of 18 residues. Between the trimmed V and J ends, which lost 6 bases and 0 bases, there was a span of 22 bases. The V gene's germline CDR1 is SGHTS and CDR2 YDEGEE. The CDR3 reads CASTSSSRGRLAKNIQYF. As DNA, the CDR3 is TGTGCCAGCACCTCATCCTCCAGGGGTCGGCTAGCCAAAAACATTCAGTACTTC.

This chain joins TRBV5-1 and TRBJ1-3; TRBD1 might be the D (6 bases). Deletions cut 0 bases from V and 2 bases from J, with 9 bases between. The V gene's germline CDR1 is SGHRS and CDR2 YFSETQ. CDR3 length: 15 amino acids. The DNA for the CDR3 is TGCGCCAGCAGCTTGGACAGGGTCCCTGGAAACACCATATATTTT. It encodes CASSLDRVPGNTIYF.

The chain has TRBV6-1 and TRBJ1-2; D not certain. Per the germline V gene, CDR1 is MNHNS and CDR2 is SASEGT. V was clipped by 0 bases and J by 8 bases, with 13 bases between them. The CDR3 consists of 14 residues. As DNA, the CDR3 is TGTGCCAGCAGTGAAGCGAATCGAGCGGAAGGCTACACCTTC. The encoded protein is CASSEANRAEGYTF.

The chain carries TRBV30 and TRBJ1-4; D unclear. The CDR3 has 14 amino acids. Per germline, CDR1 GTSNPN and CDR2 SVGIG (reference sequence). V was trimmed by 2 bases and J by 4 bases, leaving 11 bases between them. CDR3 sequence: CAWSTVVLNEKLFF. In DNA form, the CDR3 reads TGTGCCTGGAGTACGGTGGTCCTTAATGAAAAACTGTTTTTT. Drawing the rest from reference TRBV30 and TRBJ1-4, the complete variable domain is SQTIHQWPATLVQPVGSPLSLECTVEGTSNPNLYWYRQAAGRGLQLLFYSVGIGQISSEVPQNLSASRPQDRQFILSSKKLLLSDSGFYLCAWSTVVLNEKLFFGSGTQLSVL.